The 16 T cell receptor beta chains below all came from one sample that was sequenced in a study of blood T cell repertoires in COVID-19. TCRdb's copy holds only in-frame clones and misses some; the assay was immunoSEQ multiplex PCR. The sample holds around 45,000 clones; 86% are singletons and the top ten take approximately 16%. The sequenced material came from peripheral blood. The receptors here all came from a man aged 60 to 75 with active or convalescent COVID-19.

This clone appeared a few times. The J gene is TRBJ2-1, the V gene TRBV29-1; 8 bases line up with TRBD1. CDR1 is SQVTM and CDR2 is ANQGSEA in the germline V gene. V dropped 1 base and J dropped 4; count of bases not matched to a gene: 3. The CDR3 is made up of 14 amino acids. CDR3 amino acids: CSVEGQGQYNEQFF. CDR3 DNA sequence: TGCAGCGTTGAAGGACAGGGGCAATACAATGAGCAGTTCTTC.

The V call is TRBV27, the J call TRBJ2-1; possibly TRBD1 for D (6 bases). Trimming removed 5 bases at V and 12 bases at J, with 17 bases between. Germline CDR1 MNHEY, CDR2 SMNVEV (reference sequence). CDR3 length equals 13 residues. CDR3 nucleotides: TGTGCCAGCAGTCCGACCTCCAGGGGACCGCAGTTCTTC. This codes for CASSPTSRGPQFF.

The J gene is TRBJ1-4, the V gene TRBV5-5, with a tentative D call TRBD1 (5 bases). The V gene's germline CDR1 is SGHKS and CDR2 YYEKEE (reference sequence). V was pared by 4 bases and J by 2 bases, with 15 bases between. The CDR3 runs 16 residues. Here the CDR3 reads CASSLGQPRTNEKLFF. The CDR3 nucleotides are TGTGCCAGCAGCCTAGGACAACCTCGGACTAATGAAAAACTGTTTTTT. Combining the CDR3 with reference TRBV5-5 and TRBJ1-4 gives the whole variable domain DAGVTQSPTHLIKTRGQQVTLRCSPISGHKSVSWYQQVLGQGPQFIFQYYEKEERGRGNFPDRFSARQFPNYSSELNVNALLLGDSALYLCASSLGQPRTNEKLFFGSGTQLSVL.

The V call is TRBV29-1, the J call TRBJ1-2; D is ambiguous. Between the trimmed V and J ends, which lost 6 bases and 4 bases, there was a span of 15 bases. CDR3 length: 13 amino acids. CDR1 and CDR2 from the germline V gene are SQVTM and ANQGSEA. The CDR3 region has the DNA TGCAGCGTGGAGGCCGACACCCGCTATGGCTACACCTTC. This sequence encodes CSVEADTRYGYTF.

This chain joins TRBV4-3 and TRBJ1-2; 8 nucleotides line up with TRBD1. This CDR3 has 13 residues. Germline CDR1 LGHNA, CDR2 YSLEER. With 5 bases clipped from V and 11 bases from J, the junction kept 10 bases outside the gene matches. Written as DNA, the CDR3 is TGCGCCAGCAGCGAGAGGACAGGGTTAAGATACACCTTC. Its protein is CASSERTGLRYTF.

This chain links TRBV5-1 with TRBJ2-7; no firm D call. The ends were cut back, 0 bases at V and 4 bases at J, with 11 bases in the middle. This CDR3 is 14 amino acids long. Germline V gives CDR1 SGHRS, CDR2 YFSETQ. CDR3 DNA sequence: TGCGCCAGCAGCTTGGAACATGCTGTGTACGAGCAGTACTTC. The encoded protein is CASSLEHAVYEQYF.

The chain couples TRBV5-4 to TRBJ1-5, with a weak D call TRBD1 (5 bases). The CDR3 is 15 amino acids. Germline lookup yields CDR1 SGHNT and CDR2 YYREEE (reference sequence). The V end lost 5 bases, the J end lost 7 bases, and 19 bases lay between the germline ends. CDR3 loop: CASRGTSGGDQPQHF. The CDR3 nucleotides read TGTGCCAGCAGGGGAACCTCCGGGGGGGACCAGCCCCAGCATTTT.

This clone was seen only a few times. The chain is built from TRBV28 and TRBJ1-2; TRBD1 agrees at 9 bases. The CDR3 loop spans 14 amino acids. After removal of 6 bases from V and 7 bases from J, the junction contained 9 bases not matched to a gene. In germline, CDR1 is MDHEN, CDR2 SYDVKM. The CDR3 region is CASSLQGAFGGYTF. The CDR3 nucleotides are TGTGCCAGCAGCCTACAGGGGGCGTTTGGTGGCTACACCTTC.

The chain employs TRBV3-1 (or the pseudogene TRBV3-2) and TRBJ2-5; no definite D call. The CDR3 sequence is 13 residues long. V was shortened by 6 bases and J by 5 bases, with 13 bases between the two germline ends. Germline CDR1 LGHDT, CDR2 YNNKEL (reference sequence). The chain's CDR3 is CASRPQFGETQYF. The DNA for the CDR3 is TGTGCCAGCAGACCCCAATTCGGGGAGACCCAGTACTTC.

The chain recombines TRBV20-1 with TRBJ1-2; a possible D gene is TRBD1 (5 bases). The germline gives CDR1 DFQATT, CDR2 SNEGSKA (reference sequence). The CDR3 has 15 amino acids. Trimming stripped 5 bases from V and 3 bases from J, with 19 bases between. The CDR3 spells CSAGGGPTDHYGYTF. CDR3 sequence (DNA): TGCAGTGCTGGTGGCGGTCCGACAGACCACTATGGCTACACCTTC.

This clone has more than one count but fewer than ten. The CDR3 is CASSYTRGGGIQYF. The CDR3 DNA follows: TGTGCCAGCAGTTACACCCGGGGGGGAGGCATTCAGTACTTC. V usage is TRBV6-2 or TRBV6-3 and J usage is TRBJ2-4, with TRBD2 identical over 8 bases. With 2 bases clipped from V and 9 bases from J, the junction kept 6 bases outside the gene matches. This CDR3 is 14 amino acids long. Germline CDR1 MNHEY, CDR2 SVGEGT.

The chain joins TRBV7-9 to TRBJ1-1; 11 nucleotides match TRBD1. Germline CDR1 is SEHNR and CDR2 is FQNEAQ (reference sequence). This CDR3 comprises 14 residues. With 5 bases clipped from V and 4 bases from J, the junction kept 3 bases outside the gene matches. Written as DNA, the CDR3 is TGTGCCAGCAGCCGGACAGGGGGCGGCACTGAAGCTTTCTTT. This gives the protein CASSRTGGGTEAFF.

The chain uses TRBV10-3 and TRBJ2-7; D perhaps matches TRBD1 (5 bases). The germline gives CDR1 ENHRY, CDR2 SYGVKD. The CDR3 has 14 amino acids. V was clipped by 3 bases and J by 4 bases, with 13 bases between them. The CDR3 loop is CAISEGQGGYEQYF. CDR3 DNA sequence: TGTGCCATCAGTGAAGGCCAGGGTGGTTACGAGCAGTACTTC.

This clone was detected only once. The CDR3 bases are TGCGCCAGCAGCTTGGATGGGACAGGGAAGCAGTTCTTC. Translated: CASSLDGTGKQFF. The rearrangement uses TRBV5-1 and TRBJ2-1, with 9 bases aligning to TRBD1. Germline V gene data show CDR1 as SGHRS and CDR2 as YFSETQ. Germline trimming cut 0 bases from V and 11 bases from J; bases unmatched to any gene: 3. The CDR3 extends over 13 amino acids.

This chain links TRBV30 with TRBJ2-2, with D possibly being TRBD1 (6 bases). The germline V gene encodes CDR1 GTSNPN and CDR2 SVGIG (reference sequence). The CDR3 contains 15 residues. Trimming shortened V by 0 bases and J by 5 bases, and 13 bases separated the two germline ends. CDR3 protein: CAWSVGTSGTGELFF. The CDR3 nucleotides read TGTGCCTGGAGTGTAGGGACATCGGGGACCGGGGAGCTGTTTTTT.

The chain uses TRBV14 and TRBJ1-2; possible D gene TRBD1, 6 bases. This CDR3 region has 13 residues. V was shortened by 1 base and J by 5 bases, with 8 bases between the two germline ends. Germline CDR1 SGHDN, CDR2 FVKESK. CDR3 residues: CASSQGTAYGYTF. CDR3 DNA: TGTGCCAGCAGCCAAGGGACAGCTTATGGCTACACCTTC.